The 11 T cell receptor beta chains reported below all come from one sample, sequenced in a study of shared clonotypes between healthy human individuals. In the naive CD8 group, cells lacked CD45RO and were positively selected for CCR7, so terminally differentiated effector memory CD45RA+ cells were left out. Repertoires were generated with immunoSEQ multiplex PCR, while TCRdb's copy carries only in-frame clones and drops some. The table lists about 2 million clones, roughly 94% of them singletons. Sequences were obtained from naive CD8+ T cells sorted from blood. The receptors shown here come from a man younger than 35 in good health.

The chain combines TRBV6-1 with TRBJ2-7, with 10 bases identical to TRBD2. V shed 3 bases and J 0 bases; nucleotides not matched to a gene: 11. In germline, CDR1 is MNHNS, CDR2 SASEGT. CDR3 length: 18 residues. The CDR3, as DNA: TGTGCCAGCAGTGAGTTATTAGCGGGGGGCCCTAGCTCCTACGAGCAGTACTTC. Protein sequence: CASSELLAGGPSSYEQYF.

This clone was counted once. The chain couples TRBV28 to TRBJ1-1; no clear D. The CDR3 covers 14 residues. The germline V gene has CDR1 MDHEN and CDR2 SYDVKM. With 3 bases removed from V and 0 bases from J, the gap between germline ends came to 8 bases. The CDR3 DNA reads TGTGCCAGCAGTTTTACACACATGAACACTGAAGCTTTCTTT. Encoded protein: CASSFTHMNTEAFF.

This sequence joins TRBV27 and TRBJ2-7; TRBD1 aligns across 9 bases. CDR1 is MNHEY, CDR2 SMNVEV, per germline (reference sequence). V shed 6 bases, J shed 3 bases, and the junction held 6 bases outside the gene matches. The CDR3 length is 14 residues. For the CDR3, the DNA is TGTGCCAGCAGCCCGGACAGGGGCATCTACGAGCAGTACTTC. It is translated as CASSPDRGIYEQYF.

V gene TRBV27 combines with J gene TRBJ1-2, with D maybe TRBD1 (5 bases). Between the trimmed V and J ends, which lost 4 bases and 3 bases, there was a span of 12 bases. CDR1 and CDR2 (germline): MNHEY, SMNVEV (reference sequence). The CDR3 extends over 14 amino acids. The chain's CDR3 is CASSYIGTDYGYTF. The DNA of the CDR3 is TGTGCCAGCAGTTATATCGGGACTGACTATGGCTACACCTTC.

The chain employs TRBV6-6 and TRBJ1-2; 7 bases fit TRBD1. In germline, CDR1 is MNHNY, CDR2 SVGAGI (reference sequence). This CDR3 comprises 15 residues. V was clipped by 6 bases and J by 6 bases; unmatched bases: 13. The CDR3 nucleotides read TGTGCCAGCAGCGATCCCGGGACAGCGGCTAATGGCTACACCTTC. Amino acid sequence: CASSDPGTAANGYTF.

The chain couples TRBV5-1 to TRBJ2-1; 9 bases are a match to TRBD1. Germline V lookup: CDR1 SGHRS, CDR2 YFSETQ. J lost 9 bases, V lost 5 bases, and 15 bases had no gene match. The CDR3 sequence is 16 residues long. The CDR3 here is CASRDLPGQGSGEQFF. The CDR3 DNA sequence: TGCGCCAGCAGAGATTTGCCGGGACAGGGCTCGGGTGAGCAGTTCTTC.

CDR3 residues: CASSEQGRDQPQHF. The CDR3 nucleotides read TGTGCCAGCAGTGAACAGGGTCGCGATCAGCCCCAGCATTTT. The chain recombines TRBV6-1 with TRBJ1-5, with D perhaps matching TRBD1 (5 bases). Germline V CDR1 and CDR2: MNHNS, SASEGT. This CDR3 has 14 residues. V was shortened by 2 bases and J by 5 bases, with 10 bases between the two germline ends.

On this clone itself: Within the sample, other DNA sequences also encode this same CDR3. The chain carries TRBV9 and TRBJ2-7, with a weak D call TRBD2 (7 bases). V dropped 0 bases and J dropped 3 bases, with 10 bases sitting between them. Germline V gives CDR1 SGDLS, CDR2 YYNGEE. The CDR3 is 14 amino acids. The CDR3 nucleotides read TGTGCCAGCAGCGTAGCGGGGGGCGACTACGAGCAGTACTTC. Translation: CASSVAGGDYEQYF.

This clone was seen a handful of times. Within the sample, other DNA sequences also encode this same CDR3. The genes are TRBV28 and TRBJ1-4; D not certain. The CDR3 has 13 residues. Trimming took 3 bases from V and 6 from J, leaving 8 bases between them. CDR1 and CDR2 (germline): MDHEN, SYDVKM. The CDR3 nucleotides are TGTGCCAGCAGTTTGGAAGGAGATGAAAAACTGTTTTTT. It codes for CASSLEGDEKLFF. Drawing the rest from reference TRBV28 and TRBJ1-4, the complete variable domain is DVKVTQSSRYLVKRTGEKVFLECVQDMDHENMFWYRQDPGLGLRLIYFSYDVKMKEKGDIPEGYSVSREKKERFSLILESASTNQTSMYLCASSLEGDEKLFFGSGTQLSVL.

The chain recombines TRBV4-3 with TRBJ2-7; D is unclear. V was pared by 0 bases and J by 2 bases, with 14 bases between. The CDR3 length is 16 residues. Germline V lookup: CDR1 LGHNA, CDR2 YSLEER. CDR3 DNA: TGCGCCAGCAGCCAAGATCCTCGCGGCAGGACCTACGAGCAGTACTTC. This translates into CASSQDPRGRTYEQYF.

The V and J genes are TRBV2 and TRBJ2-7; 11 bases align to TRBD1. V gave up 7 bases and J gave up 4 bases; unmatched junction bases: 21. The CDR3 runs to 19 residues. The V gene's germline CDR1 is SNHLY and CDR2 FYNNEI. The CDR3 DNA reads as TGTGCCAGCAAGGAGCCGGGACAGGGGGTCGAAGTCGGTAAATACGAGCAGTACTTC. It specifies CASKEPGQGVEVGKYEQYF.